The source of this T cell receptor (beta chain) is a study of beta chain features in type 1 diabetes. Study results and limitations: When cDNA is sequenced, cells with high TCR expression could be over-represented.

The study reverse transcribed the entire isolated RNA, so it sequenced expressed TCRB transcripts. Produced via immunoSEQ multiplex PCR; TCRdb's table is partial and in-frame only. Among around 290,000 clones, around 7.8% were seen once, and the ten largest hold approximately 1%. A few counts support this clone. Its specificity is not known. Germline trimming cut 2 bases from V and 2 bases from J; bases unmatched to any gene: 4. Per the germline V gene, CDR1 is SGHTA and CDR2 is FQGNSA. This CDR3 is built from 15 residues. The chain joins TRBV7-2 to TRBJ2-3; 7 positions match TRBD1. The sample comprised central memory CD4+ T cells from blood. The receptor was isolated from a woman aged 18 to 35 in good health. The CDR3 coding sequence is TGTGCCAGCAGCTTATCGGGACAGAACACAGATACGCAGTATTTT. Translation: CASSLSGQNTDTQYF.